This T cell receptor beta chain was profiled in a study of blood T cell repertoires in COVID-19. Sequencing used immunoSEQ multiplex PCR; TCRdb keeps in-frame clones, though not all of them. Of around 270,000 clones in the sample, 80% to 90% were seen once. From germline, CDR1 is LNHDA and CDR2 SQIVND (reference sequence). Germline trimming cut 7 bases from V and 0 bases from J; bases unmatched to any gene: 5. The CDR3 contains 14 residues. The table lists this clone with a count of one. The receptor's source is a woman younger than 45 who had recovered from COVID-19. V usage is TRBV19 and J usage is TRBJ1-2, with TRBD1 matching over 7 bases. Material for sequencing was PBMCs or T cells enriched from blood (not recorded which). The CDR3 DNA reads TGTGCCAGTACCTTGACAGGGTCTAACTATGGCTACACCTTC. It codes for CASTLTGSNYGYTF.